These T cell receptor beta chains were read from a single sample in a study of blood T cells in healthy people across ages. TCRdb used MiXCR to reprocess the 5' RACE reads, holding one entry per CDR3 protein. Found here are about 1.4 million distinct CDR3 sequences, 59% of them singletons; the top ten hold over 5.5%. The specimen sequenced was blood. These receptors were collected from a man younger than 30 in good health. CDR3s include the opening cysteine and the closing phenylalanine or tryptophan. A D gene is named only where the DNA matches it firmly. The size field is filled for only some rows; it gives once, few, many or a size class.

abundance	v_gene	j_gene	d_gene	CDR3nt	CDR3aa
few	TRBV2	TRBJ2-1	TRBD2	TGTGCCAGCAGCCGGGGGGATTACAATGAGCAGTTCTTC	CASSRGDYNEQFF
few	TRBV2	TRBJ2-3	NA	TGTGCCAGCGTTCCCGAGGAGCGCACAGATACGCAGTATTTT	CASVPEERTDTQYF
NA	TRBV20-1	TRBJ2-1	TRBD1	TGCAGTGCTAGCCCGACAGGGGGTTTCAATGAGCAGTTCTTC	CSASPTGGFNEQFF
NA	TRBV9	TRBJ2-1	TRBD2	TGTGCCAGCAGCCTCTCTAGCGGGGGGCAGTTCTTC	CASSLSSGGQFF
NA	TRBV29-1	TRBJ2-5	NA	TGCAGCGTTGGACAGGTGGAGACCCAGTACTTC	CSVGQVETQYF
NA	TRBV29-1	TRBJ2-7	TRBD2	TGCAGCGCGACTAGCGACTACGAGCAGTACTTC	CSATSDYEQYF
NA	TRBV5-6	TRBJ1-2	NA	TGTGCCAGCAGCTCCGAACGGAGCTATGGCTACACCTTC	CASSSERSYGYTF
few	TRBV9	TRBJ2-2	NA	TGTGCCGGCAGCGGCGGGATTTCGAACACCGGGGAGCTGTTTTTT	CAGSGGISNTGELFF
few	TRBV29-1	TRBJ2-7	TRBD2	TGCAGCGCCGTGACTAGCGGGAGTTACGAGCAGTACTTC	CSAVTSGSYEQYF
few	TRBV5-1	TRBJ2-1	NA	TGCGCCAGCAGCCAAGAGCCCGTCAGTGAGCAGTTCTTC	CASSQEPVSEQFF
NA	TRBV7-9	TRBJ2-5	NA	TGTGCCAGCAGCCCTCTGACCGGAGCTGTGGGAGAGACCCAGTACTTC	CASSPLTGAVGETQYF
NA	TRBV20-1	TRBJ1-1	NA	TGCAGTGCTAGAGATCCAGGAAGGGCGGTGAACACTGAAGCTTTCTTT	CSARDPGRAVNTEAFF
NA	TRBV20-1	TRBJ2-1	TRBD2	TGCAGTGCTAGAGATAGCGGGGGGCCAGGAAATGAGCAGTTCTTC	CSARDSGGPGNEQFF
NA	TRBV29-1	TRBJ2-4	NA	TGCAGCGTTGAAGGGCAGGACCTAGCCAAAAACATTCAGTACTTC	CSVEGQDLAKNIQYF
NA	TRBV9	TRBJ2-5	NA	TGTGCCAGCAGCACAGAGATAGGGCCCAGGGATGGAGAGACCCAGTACTTC	CASSTEIGPRDGETQYF
NA	TRBV12-3/TRBV12-4	TRBJ1-2	TRBD1	TGTGCCAGCAGTTCGGGGGACAGGGCGGACTATGGCTACACCTTC	CASSSGDRADYGYTF
NA	TRBV7-2	TRBJ1-2	NA	TGTGCCAGCAGCTTAGCGCTCTCGGGGAACAACTATGGCTACACCTTC	CASSLALSGNNYGYTF
NA	TRBV3-1	TRBJ2-7	NA	TGTGCCAGCAGCCAAGAATGGAGGGGCGAGCAGTACTTC	CASSQEWRGEQYF
NA	TRBV4-1	TRBJ2-7	TRBD1	TGCGCCAGCAGCCAACGGACAGGGGAGACCTACGAGCAGTACTTC	CASSQRTGETYEQYF
once	TRBV7-2	TRBJ1-3	NA	TGTGCCAGCAGCTTAGAGGCCGGAAGGGCAAACACCATATATTTT	CASSLEAGRANTIYF
few	TRBV20-1	TRBJ2-5	NA	TGCAGTGCTAGAGGATATGAGCACGAGACCCAGTACTTC	CSARGYEHETQYF
few	TRBV27	TRBJ2-7	TRBD2	TGTGCCAGCAGTTTGCGGGGGGTTGACTCCTACGAGCAGTACTTC	CASSLRGVDSYEQYF
NA	TRBV12-3/TRBV12-4	TRBJ2-3	TRBD2	TGTGCCAGCAGTTCCGGGACTAACACAGATACGCAGTATTTT	CASSSGTNTDTQYF
NA	TRBV12-3/TRBV12-4	TRBJ2-3	TRBD2	TGTGCCAGCATCCTCGGACTAGCGGGATATCCCACAGATACGCAGTATTTT	CASILGLAGYPTDTQYF
NA	TRBV28	TRBJ2-7	TRBD1	TGTGCCAGCAGTTTCACGGGACAGGGTGGCTACGAGCAGTACTTC	CASSFTGQGGYEQYF
NA	TRBV20-1	TRBJ2-7	NA	TGCAGTGCTAGTCCCGGACATTCCCGCGAGCAGTACTTC	CSASPGHSREQYF
NA	TRBV5-1	TRBJ2-3	TRBD2	TGCGCCAGCAGCTTGGCCCTGACTAGCGGGAGGGCATGGGATACGCAGTATTTT	CASSLALTSGRAWDTQYF
few	TRBV10-3	TRBJ2-5	NA	TGTGCCATCAGTGAGAGGCCCCCTGGTAGTCCCTCAGAGACCCAGTACTTC	CAISERPPGSPSETQYF